The 14 T cell receptor beta chains below all came from one sample that was sequenced in a study of identical twins. One entry per CDR3 protein results from TCRdb running MiXCR on the 5' RACE reads. The data hold under 350,000 distinct CDR3 sequences, with roughly 10% observed a single time. These sequences were also reported in another study, on yellow fever vaccine responses in identical twins.

The sequenced material came from CD8+ T cells sorted from blood. The receptors were sampled from a young woman in good health.

This clonotype was observed many times. The rearrangement links TRBV2 to TRBJ1-1; TRBD1 is a possible D gene (6 bases). Between the trimmed V and J ends, which lost 3 bases and 9 bases, there was a span of 14 bases. Per germline, CDR1 SNHLY and CDR2 FYNNEI. CDR3 length: 13 amino acids. The chain's CDR3 is CASSEGRGEKAFF. Here the CDR3 DNA reads TGTGCCAGCAGTGAGGGAAGGGGGGAGAAAGCTTTCTTT.

V gene TRBV19 combines with J gene TRBJ2-1; D unclear. The CDR3 totals 13 residues. Germline-derived CDR1 and CDR2 are LNHDA and SQIVND (reference sequence). V was pared by 3 bases and J by 8 bases, with 11 bases between. CDR3 amino acids: CASSITPVDEQFF. CDR3 bases: TGTGCCAGTAGTATTACCCCAGTGGATGAGCAGTTCTTC.

J is TRBJ1-1 and V is TRBV4-2, with D uncertain. V gave up 4 bases and J gave up 4 bases, with 13 bases separating them. CDR1 and CDR2 (germline): LGHNA, YNFKEQ. CDR3 length equals 14 residues. The CDR3 loop reads CASSRDPAPTEAFF. CDR3 nucleotide sequence: TGTGCCAGCAGCCGAGACCCGGCGCCCACTGAAGCTTTCTTT.

In regard to this clonotype: The junction departs from germline at one end; a sequencing error may be responsible. J is TRBJ2-1 and V is TRBV6-5; TRBD2 aligns across 11 bases. Germline assignment: CDR1 MNHEY and CDR2 SVGAGI. The CDR3 sequence is 12 residues long. Here the CDR3 DNA reads TGTACCAGCAGTAGCTTAGCGGGGGGGAGTTTCTTC. This translates into CTSSSLAGGSFF.

In this sample, this clonotype turned up many times. The chain uses TRBV11-2 and TRBJ2-7; D gene uncertain. Trimming pared 4 bases from V and 6 bases from J, leaving 7 bases between. Germline CDR1 and CDR2: SGHAT and FQNNGV. The CDR3 covers 11 residues. The CDR3 spells CASSSQVEQYF. In DNA, the CDR3 is TGTGCCAGCAGCTCGCAGGTCGAGCAGTACTTC. The variable domain in full, completed from reference TRBV11-2 and TRBJ2-7, reads EAGVAQSPRYKIIEKRQSVAFWCNPISGHATLYWYQQILGQGPKLLIQFQNNGVVDDSQLPKDRFSAERLKGVDSTLKIQPAKLEDSAVYLCASSSQVEQYFGPGTRLTVT.

The gene calls are TRBV12-3 or TRBV12-4 and TRBJ2-1, with 16 nucleotides matching TRBD2. This CDR3 region has 22 residues. V lost 3 bases and J lost 6; bases outside the gene matches: 20. CDR3 region: CASSFSRQGPLGTSGRGNEQFF. CDR3 DNA sequence: TGTGCCAGCAGTTTCTCCCGACAGGGCCCGCTCGGGACTAGCGGGAGGGGCAATGAGCAGTTCTTC.

The J gene is TRBJ2-2, the V gene TRBV7-9, with D tentatively TRBD2 (5 bases). This CDR3 region has 16 residues. The ends were cut back, 6 bases at V and 6 bases at J, with 20 bases in the middle. Per germline, CDR1 SEHNR and CDR2 FQNEAQ (reference sequence). In nucleotides, the CDR3 is TGTGCCAGCAGTCGGGGAATTGGCTCGGCTTCCGGGGAGCTGTTTTTT. Amino acids: CASSRGIGSASGELFF.

Turning to this clonotype: This may be a read error: a much more frequent sequence differs by one nucleotide. The CDR3 carries no conserved terminal phenylalanine or tryptophan, so it likely arises from a read error. The CDR3 DNA is TGCGCCAGCAGCCAAGGAGGGAGCTACGAGCAGTACCTC. Translated, it gives CASSQGGSYEQYL. The gene calls are TRBV4-3 and TRBJ2-7, with a possible D match to TRBD2 (5 bases). Looked up from germline, CDR1 is LGHNA and CDR2 is YSLEER. This CDR3 is built from 13 residues. The V end lost 1 base, the J end lost 3 bases, and 7 bases lay between the germline ends.

This clonotype was counted between two and nine times. The CDR3 sequence: CASSLIGSGGAGDTQYF. The DNA of the CDR3 is TGTGCCAGCAGCTTAATAGGTAGCGGGGGGGCCGGAGATACGCAGTATTTT. The rearrangement joins TRBV7-3 to TRBJ2-3, with TRBD2 matching 11 bases. This CDR3 has 17 amino acids. The germline V gene has CDR1 SGHTA and CDR2 FQGTGA. Trimming removed 1 base from V and 5 bases from J; junction bases left unmatched: 8.

In its sample, this clonotype was seen many times. V gene TRBV9 combines with J gene TRBJ1-1, with 7 bases that match TRBD1. Germline-derived CDR1 and CDR2 are SGDLS and YYNGEE. Trimming at V came to 3 bases and at J to 2 bases, leaving 4 bases not matched to a gene. This CDR3 contains 14 residues. The CDR3 DNA sequence: TGTGCCAGCAGCGGGACAGGAATTAACACTGAAGCTTTCTTT. As protein: CASSGTGINTEAFF.

This clonotype was observed a few times. The chain combines TRBV29-1 with TRBJ2-5; 8 nucleotides align to TRBD1. V lost 2 bases and J lost 4; bases outside the gene matches: 6. Germline loops: CDR1 SQVTM, CDR2 ANQGSEA. The length of the CDR3 is 14 residues. The CDR3 DNA is TGCAGCGTTGAATTGGCAGGGGGCTTAGAGACCCAGTACTTC. This translates into CSVELAGGLETQYF.

This clonotype turned up a few times. The rearrangement joins TRBV6-2 or TRBV6-3 to TRBJ2-3; TRBD1 matches 7 bases. Per the germline V gene, CDR1 is MNHEY and CDR2 is SVGEGT. The CDR3 sequence is 14 residues long. V shed 6 bases and J 3 bases; nucleotides not matched to a gene: 6. In DNA form, the CDR3 reads TGTGCCAGCAGGCGGCAGGGGGAAACAGATACGCAGTATTTT. Its protein product is CASRRQGETDTQYF.

V is TRBV27 and J is TRBJ1-2; 10 nucleotides match TRBD1. The CDR3 contains 16 residues. Trimming cost V 0 bases and J 4 bases; bases outside gene matches: 5. The germline V gene encodes CDR1 MNHEY and CDR2 SMNVEV (reference sequence). DNA of the CDR3: TGTGCCAGCAGTTTATCGTGGGGGACAGGGGCCTATGGCTACACCTTC. It is translated as CASSLSWGTGAYGYTF.

There are many counts of this clonotype. The V call is TRBV7-2, the J call TRBJ2-7, with D unclear. Germline V lookup: CDR1 SGHTA, CDR2 FQGNSA. This CDR3 is 16 amino acids long. Trimming removed 4 bases at V and 3 bases at J, with 19 bases between. The CDR3: CASSSVQSKYLYEQYF. The CDR3 DNA reads as TGTGCCAGCAGCTCAGTACAATCCAAGTATCTCTACGAGCAGTACTTC.